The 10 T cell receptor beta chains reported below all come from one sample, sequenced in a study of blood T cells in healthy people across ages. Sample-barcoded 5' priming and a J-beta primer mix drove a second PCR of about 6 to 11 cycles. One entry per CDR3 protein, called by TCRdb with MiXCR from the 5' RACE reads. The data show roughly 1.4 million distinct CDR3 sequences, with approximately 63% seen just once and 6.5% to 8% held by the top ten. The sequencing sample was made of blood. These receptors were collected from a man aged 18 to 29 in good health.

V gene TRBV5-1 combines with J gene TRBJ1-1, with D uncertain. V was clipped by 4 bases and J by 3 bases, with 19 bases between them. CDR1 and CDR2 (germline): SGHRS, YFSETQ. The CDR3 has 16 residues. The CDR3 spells CASSAQAPSMDTEAFF. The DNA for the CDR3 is TGCGCCAGCAGCGCCCAAGCCCCCAGTATGGACACTGAAGCTTTCTTT.

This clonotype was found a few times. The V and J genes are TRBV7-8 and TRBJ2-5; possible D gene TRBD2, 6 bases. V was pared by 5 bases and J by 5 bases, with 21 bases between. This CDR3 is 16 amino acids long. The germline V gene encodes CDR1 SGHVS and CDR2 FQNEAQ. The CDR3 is CASSPRTTRSGETQYF. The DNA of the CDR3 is TGTGCCAGCAGCCCACGGACTACCCGGTCTGGTGAGACCCAGTACTTC.

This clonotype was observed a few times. CDR3 in amino acids: CASSIETWDTQYF. The CDR3 DNA is TGTGCCAGCAGCATCGAGACCTGGGATACGCAGTATTTT. This chain joins TRBV12-3 or TRBV12-4 and TRBJ2-3, with D unresolved. The V end lost 6 bases, the J end lost 6 bases, and 13 bases lay between the germline ends. The CDR3 loop spans 13 amino acids.

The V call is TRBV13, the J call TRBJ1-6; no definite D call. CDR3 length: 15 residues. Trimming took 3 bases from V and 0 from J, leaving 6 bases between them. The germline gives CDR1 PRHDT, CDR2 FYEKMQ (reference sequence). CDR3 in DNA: TGTGCCAGCAGCTTGGGTACCTCCTATAATTCACCCCTCCACTTT. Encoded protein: CASSLGTSYNSPLHF.

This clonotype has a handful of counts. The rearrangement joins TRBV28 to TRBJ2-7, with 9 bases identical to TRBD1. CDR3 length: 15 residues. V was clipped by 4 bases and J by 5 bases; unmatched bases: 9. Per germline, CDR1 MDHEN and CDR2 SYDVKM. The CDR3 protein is CASSSLGQGQHEQYF. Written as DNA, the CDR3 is TGTGCCAGCAGTTCTCTGGGACAGGGTCAACACGAGCAGTACTTC. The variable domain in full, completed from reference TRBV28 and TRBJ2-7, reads DVKVTQSSRYLVKRTGEKVFLECVQDMDHENMFWYRQDPGLGLRLIYFSYDVKMKEKGDIPEGYSVSREKKERFSLILESASTNQTSMYLCASSSLGQGQHEQYFGPGTRLTVT.

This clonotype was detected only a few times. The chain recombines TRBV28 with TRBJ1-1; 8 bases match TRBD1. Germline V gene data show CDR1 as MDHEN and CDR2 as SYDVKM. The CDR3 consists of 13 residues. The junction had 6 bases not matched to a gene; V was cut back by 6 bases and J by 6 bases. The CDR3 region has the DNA TGTGCCAGCAGCTCAGACAGGGGTTCTGAAGCTTTCTTT. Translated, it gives CASSSDRGSEAFF.

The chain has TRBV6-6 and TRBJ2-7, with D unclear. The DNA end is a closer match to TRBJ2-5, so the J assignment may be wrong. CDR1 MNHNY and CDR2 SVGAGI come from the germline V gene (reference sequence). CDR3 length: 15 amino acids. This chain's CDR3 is CASSPYPGKGETQYF. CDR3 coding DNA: TGTGCCAGCAGCCCCTACCCGGGCAAGGGAGAGACCCAGTACTTC.

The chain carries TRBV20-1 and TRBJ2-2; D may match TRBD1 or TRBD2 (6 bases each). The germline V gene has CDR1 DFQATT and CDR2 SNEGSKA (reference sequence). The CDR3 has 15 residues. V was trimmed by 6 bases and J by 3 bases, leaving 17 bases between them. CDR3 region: CSAPRGGGDTGELFF. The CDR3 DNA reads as TGCAGTGCCCCCCGTGGAGGGGGAGACACCGGGGAGCTGTTTTTT.

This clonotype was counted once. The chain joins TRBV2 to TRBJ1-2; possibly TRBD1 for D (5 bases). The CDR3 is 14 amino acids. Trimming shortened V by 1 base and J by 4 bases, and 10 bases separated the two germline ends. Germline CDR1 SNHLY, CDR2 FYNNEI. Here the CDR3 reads CASSEVGEPYGYTF. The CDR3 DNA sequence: TGTGCCAGCAGTGAAGTGGGGGAACCCTATGGCTACACCTTC.

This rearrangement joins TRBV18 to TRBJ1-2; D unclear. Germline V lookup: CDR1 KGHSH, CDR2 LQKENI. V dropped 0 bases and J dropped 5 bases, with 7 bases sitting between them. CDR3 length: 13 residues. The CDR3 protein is CASSPPLVYGYTF. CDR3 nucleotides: TGTGCCAGCTCACCACCGTTAGTGTATGGCTACACCTTC.